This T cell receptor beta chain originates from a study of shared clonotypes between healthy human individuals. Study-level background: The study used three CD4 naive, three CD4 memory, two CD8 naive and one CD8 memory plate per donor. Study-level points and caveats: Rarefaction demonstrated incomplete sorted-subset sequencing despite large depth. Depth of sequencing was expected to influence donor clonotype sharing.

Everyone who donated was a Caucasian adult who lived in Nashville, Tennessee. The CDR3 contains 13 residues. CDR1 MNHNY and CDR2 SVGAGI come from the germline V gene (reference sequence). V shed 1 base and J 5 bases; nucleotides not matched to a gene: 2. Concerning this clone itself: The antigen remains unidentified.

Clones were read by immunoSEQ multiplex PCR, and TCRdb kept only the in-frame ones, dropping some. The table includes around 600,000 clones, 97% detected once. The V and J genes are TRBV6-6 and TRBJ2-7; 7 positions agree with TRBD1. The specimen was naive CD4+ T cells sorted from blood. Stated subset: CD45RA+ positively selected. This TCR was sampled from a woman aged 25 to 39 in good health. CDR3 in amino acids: CASSYWQGDEQYF. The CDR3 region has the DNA TGTGCCAGCAGTTACTGGCAGGGGGACGAGCAGTACTTC.